This T cell receptor beta chain was obtained from a study of blood T cell repertoires in COVID-19. TCRdb's copy holds only in-frame clones and misses some; the assay was immunoSEQ multiplex PCR. This table has about 200,000 clones, about 82% appearing once. CDR3 size: 13 residues. Trimming shortened V by 3 bases and J by 0 bases, and 6 bases separated the two germline ends. Per germline, CDR1 MGHRA and CDR2 YSYEKL. The chain combines TRBV4-1 with TRBJ2-7; D gene ambiguous. This clonotype was sampled from a woman between 65 and 79 years old with COVID-19, enrolled during active disease. What was sequenced was peripheral blood. The CDR3 loop is CASSQPSSYEQYF. In nucleotides, the CDR3 is TGCGCCAGCAGCCAGCCCAGCTCCTACGAGCAGTACTTC.